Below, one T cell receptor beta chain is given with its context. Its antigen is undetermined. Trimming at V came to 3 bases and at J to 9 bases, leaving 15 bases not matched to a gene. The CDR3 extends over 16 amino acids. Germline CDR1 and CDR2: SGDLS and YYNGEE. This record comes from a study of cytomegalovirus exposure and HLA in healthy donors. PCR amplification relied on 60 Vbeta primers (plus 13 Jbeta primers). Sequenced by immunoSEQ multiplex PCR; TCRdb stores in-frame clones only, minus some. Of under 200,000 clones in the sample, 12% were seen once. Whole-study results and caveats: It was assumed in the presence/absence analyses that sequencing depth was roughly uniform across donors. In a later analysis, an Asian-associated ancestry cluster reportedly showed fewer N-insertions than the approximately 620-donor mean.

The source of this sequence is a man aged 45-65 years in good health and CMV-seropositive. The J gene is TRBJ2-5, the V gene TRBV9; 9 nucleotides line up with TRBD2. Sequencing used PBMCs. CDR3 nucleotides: TGTGCCAGCAGCGGGAGACTAGCGGAGAACCGCAAGGCCCAGTACTTC. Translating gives CASSGRLAENRKAQYF. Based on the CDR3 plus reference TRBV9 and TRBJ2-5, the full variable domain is DSGVTQTPKHLITATGQRVTLRCSPRSGDLSVYWYQQSLDQGLQFLIQYYNGEERAKGNILERFSAQQFPDLHSELNLSSLELGDSALYFCASSGRLAENRKAQYFGPGTRLLVL.